The 8 T cell receptor beta chains presented below share a single source sample, sequenced in a study of shared T cell receptors in the human thymus. TCRdb's copy holds only in-frame clones and misses some; the assay was immunoSEQ multiplex PCR. The repertoire holds 650,000 to 950,000 clones, with roughly 88% as singletons. The same data also went into a second study, on human thymus T cells.

The sample comprised thymocytes. The source is a girl less than two years old with a congenital heart defect.

V is TRBV5-5 and J is TRBJ2-1; D call uncertain. The germline V and J ends were trimmed by 4 bases and 2 bases, with 19 bases remaining between them. Germline CDR1 reads SGHKS; CDR2 reads YYEKEE (reference sequence). The CDR3 length is 17 residues. This CDR3 is CASSNVNSRITYNEQFF. The CDR3 region has the DNA TGTGCCAGCAGCAACGTCAACAGCAGGATTACCTACAATGAGCAGTTCTTC.

This rearrangement joins TRBV4-2 to TRBJ2-2; TRBD1 is a possible D gene (5 bases). The V gene lost 0 bases and the J gene lost 1 base, with 18 bases spanning the gap. This CDR3 region has 19 residues. CDR1 and CDR2 from the germline V gene are LGHNA and YNFKEQ. CDR3 DNA sequence: TGTGCCAGCAGCCAAGATTTTGGGGCCCCGAGCAGGAACACCGGGGAGCTGTTTTTT. This encodes CASSQDFGAPSRNTGELFF.

The chain carries TRBV28 and TRBJ2-7; D is perhaps TRBD1 (6 bases). Trimming cost V 6 bases and J 4 bases, with 10 bases left between them. This CDR3 is 12 amino acids long. CDR1 and CDR2 from the germline V gene are MDHEN and SYDVKM. The CDR3 DNA reads as TGTGCCAGCAGAACCCAGGGGTACGAGCAGTACTTC. As protein: CASRTQGYEQYF.

This clone was seen once. The V and J genes are TRBV12-5 and TRBJ2-2, with D unclear. Germline CDR1 reads LGHNT; CDR2 reads FRNRAP. V was cut by 2 bases and J by 1 base, with 8 bases left in between. This CDR3 has 15 residues. The CDR3 is CASGLRYRNTGELFF. CDR3 coding DNA: TGTGCTAGTGGTTTGCGGTACAGGAACACCGGGGAGCTGTTTTTT.

The chain carries TRBV5-1 and TRBJ2-1; D possibly corresponds to TRBD2 (6 bases). CDR1 and CDR2 (germline): SGHRS, YFSETQ. Trimming left V 0 bases short and J 3 bases short, with 13 bases between. The CDR3 has 16 amino acids. The CDR3 DNA reads TGCGCCAGCAGCTTGGCCCCGGGACTCAACTACAATGAGCAGTTCTTC. Amino acids: CASSLAPGLNYNEQFF.

The J gene is TRBJ1-3, the V gene TRBV9; no clear D gene. V was cut by 6 bases and J by 2 bases, with 15 bases left in between. The germline CDR1 and CDR2 sequences are SGDLS and YYNGEE. The CDR3 is made up of 15 amino acids. In DNA, the CDR3 is TGTGCCAGCACCTATGACAATGCCCCTGGAAACACCATATATTTT. This sequence encodes CASTYDNAPGNTIYF.

Only one count was recorded for this clone. The chain couples TRBV7-6 to TRBJ2-5; 9 nucleotides line up with TRBD1. V was clipped by 2 bases and J by 7 bases; unmatched bases: 20. The CDR3 spans 19 residues. Germline CDR1 is SGHVS and CDR2 is FNYEAQ. This chain's CDR3 is CASSLPNKGTGTYRGTQYF. CDR3 DNA: TGTGCCAGCAGCTTACCCAACAAGGGGACAGGGACCTACCGGGGGACCCAGTACTTC. The entire variable domain, with the rest obtained from reference TRBV7-6 and TRBJ2-5, is as follows: GAGVSQSPRYKVTKRGQDVALRCDPISGHVSLYWYRQALGQGPEFLTYFNYEAQQDKSGLPNDRFSAERPEGSISTLTIQRTEQRDSAMYRCASSLPNKGTGTYRGTQYFGPGTRLLVL.

This clone was counted a few times. V and J are TRBV5-6 and TRBJ2-7; 7 positions match TRBD1. The ends lost 6 bases at V and 5 bases at J; junction bases unmatched: 26. Per the germline V gene, CDR1 is SGHDT and CDR2 is YYEEEE. The CDR3 is 19 amino acids. Here the CDR3 reads CASTETVGDRDRVWDEQYF. DNA for the CDR3: TGTGCCAGCACCGAGACCGTCGGGGACCGGGACAGAGTGTGGGACGAGCAGTACTTC.